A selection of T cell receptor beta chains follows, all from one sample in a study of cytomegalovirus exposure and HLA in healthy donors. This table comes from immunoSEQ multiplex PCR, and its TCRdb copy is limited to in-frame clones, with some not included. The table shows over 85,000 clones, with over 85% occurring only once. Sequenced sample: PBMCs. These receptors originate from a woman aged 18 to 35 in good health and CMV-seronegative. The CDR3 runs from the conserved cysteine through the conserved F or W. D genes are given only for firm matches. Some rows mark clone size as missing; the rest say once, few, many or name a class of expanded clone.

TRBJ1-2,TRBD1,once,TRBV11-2,CASRLTRGRFYGYTF,TGTGCCAGCAGACTGACCAGGGGGCGTTTCTATGGCTACACCTTC
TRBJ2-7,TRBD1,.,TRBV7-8,CASSLGGTGDSYEQYF,TGTGCCAGCAGCTTAGGTGGGACAGGTGATTCCTACGAGCAGTACTTC
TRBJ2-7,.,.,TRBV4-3,CASSQYLGGTVSYEQYF,TGCGCCAGCAGCCAATATTTAGGCGGGACAGTCTCCTACGAGCAGTACTTC
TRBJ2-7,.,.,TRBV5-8,CASSWTLAYEQYF,TGTGCCAGCAGCTGGACACTTGCCTACGAGCAGTACTTC
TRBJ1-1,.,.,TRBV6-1,CASSSRVGLEAFF,TGTGCCAGCAGTTCTAGGGTGGGGCTTGAAGCTTTCTTT
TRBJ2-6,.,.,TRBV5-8,CASSRTGSGAVGGANVLTF,TGTGCCAGCAGCCGTACAGGATCAGGGGCCGTTGGCGGGGCCAACGTCCTGACTTTC
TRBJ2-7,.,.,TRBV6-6,CASSYEYEQYF,TGTGCCAGCAGTTACGAGTACGAGCAGTACTTC
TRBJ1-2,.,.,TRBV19,CASSIFGSDSGYTF,TGTGCCAGTAGTATTTTTGGCTCGGACAGCGGCTACACCTTC
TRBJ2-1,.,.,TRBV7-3,CASSRGSQNNEQFF,TGTGCCAGCAGTCGGGGGAGCCAGAACAATGAGCAGTTCTTC
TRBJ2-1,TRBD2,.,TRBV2,CASQGLAGYNEQFF,TGTGCCAGCCAGGGACTAGCGGGGTACAATGAGCAGTTCTTC
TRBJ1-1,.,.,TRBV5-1,CASSETEGEAFF,TGCGCCAGCAGCGAGACCGAGGGTGAAGCTTTCTTT
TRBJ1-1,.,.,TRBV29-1,CSVERRDTEAFF,TGCAGCGTTGAACGGAGGGACACTGAAGCTTTCTTT
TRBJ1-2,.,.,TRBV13,CASSLGPGAGGYGYTF,TGTGCCAGCAGCTTAGGCCCTGGGGCCGGGGGATATGGCTACACCTTC
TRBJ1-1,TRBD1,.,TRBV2,CASSITGADTEAFF,TGTGCCAGCAGTATCACAGGGGCAGATACTGAAGCTTTCTTT
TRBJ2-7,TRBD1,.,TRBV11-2,CASSRDRLSYEQYF,TGTGCCAGCAGTCGGGACAGGCTTTCCTACGAGCAGTACTTC
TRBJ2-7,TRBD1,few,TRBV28,CASSSSGQWSYEQYF,TGTGCCAGCAGTTCCTCGGGACAGTGGTCCTACGAGCAGTACTTC
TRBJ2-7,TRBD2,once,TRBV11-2,CASSFLSSGGNREQYF,TGTGCCAGCAGCTTTCTTTCTAGCGGGGGAAATCGCGAGCAGTACTTC
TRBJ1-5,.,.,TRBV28,CASSPHFRGNQPQHF,TGTGCCAGCAGCCCCCACTTCCGGGGCAATCAGCCCCAGCATTTT
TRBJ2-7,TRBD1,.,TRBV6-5,CASSRDRGRPYEQYF,TGTGCCAGCAGTAGGGACAGGGGAAGGCCCTACGAGCAGTACTTC
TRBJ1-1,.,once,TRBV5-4,CASFGGRANTEAFF,TGTGCCAGCTTTGGGGGCAGGGCGAACACTGAAGCTTTCTTT
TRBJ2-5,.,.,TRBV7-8,CASSSPGETQYF,TGTGCCAGCAGCTCCCCCGGAGAGACCCAGTACTTC
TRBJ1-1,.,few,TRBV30,CAWSLQGNTEAFF,TGTGCCTGGAGTCTACAGGGGAACACTGAAGCTTTCTTT
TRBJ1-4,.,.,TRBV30,CAWSGQATNEKLFF,TGTGCCTGGAGTGGGCAGGCAACTAATGAAAAACTGTTTTTT
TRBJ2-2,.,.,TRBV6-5,CASSYSYLTGELFF,TGTGCCAGCAGTTACTCCTATCTAACCGGGGAGCTGTTTTTT
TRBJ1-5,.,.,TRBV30,CAWSRQRNQPQHF,TGTGCCTGGAGCCGACAGCGCAATCAGCCCCAGCATTTT
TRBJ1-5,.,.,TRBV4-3,CASSQQTGSGQPQHF,TGCGCCAGCAGCCAACAAACAGGGTCCGGTCAGCCCCAGCATTTT
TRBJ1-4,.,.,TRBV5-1,CASSLNGDEKLFF,TGCGCCAGCAGCTTGAACGGAGACGAAAAACTGTTTTTT
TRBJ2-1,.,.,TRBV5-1,CASSFGGMTYNEQFF,TGCGCCAGCAGCTTCGGCGGGATGACCTACAATGAGCAGTTCTTC
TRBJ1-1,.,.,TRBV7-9,CASSLGEGNTEAFF,TGTGCCAGCAGCTTAGGGGAGGGGAACACTGAAGCTTTCTTT
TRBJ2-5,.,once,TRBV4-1,CASSFQGLHRETQYF,TGCGCCAGCAGCTTCCAGGGACTCCACAGGGAGACCCAGTACTTC
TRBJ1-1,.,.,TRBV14,CASSQVGGTEAFF,TGTGCCAGCAGCCAAGTGGGGGGCACTGAAGCTTTCTTT
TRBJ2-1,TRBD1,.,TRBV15,CATSRVGGTGFNEQFF,TGTGCCACCAGCAGAGTAGGGGGGACAGGGTTCAATGAGCAGTTCTTC
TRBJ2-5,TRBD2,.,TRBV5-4,CASSSAGGGQETQYF,TGTGCCAGCAGCTCAGCGGGAGGGGGACAAGAGACCCAGTACTTC
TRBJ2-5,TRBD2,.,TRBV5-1,CASSLATYSGGSRETQYF,TGCGCCAGCAGCTTGGCGACCTATAGCGGGGGGTCGCGGGAGACCCAGTACTTC
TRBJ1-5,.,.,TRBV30,CAWSVVETAYSNQPQHF,TGTGCCTGGAGTGTGGTAGAGACAGCTTATAGCAATCAGCCCCAGCATTTT
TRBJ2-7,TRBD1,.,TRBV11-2,CASSPRLQGGTYEQYF,TGTGCCAGCAGCCCTAGACTACAGGGGGGAACCTACGAGCAGTACTTC
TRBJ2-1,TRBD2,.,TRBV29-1,CSVPSGGNEQFF,TGCAGCGTTCCCAGCGGGGGGAATGAGCAGTTCTTC
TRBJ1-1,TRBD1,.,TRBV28,CASSPTGAERGTEAFF,TGTGCCAGCAGCCCCACAGGGGCGGAAAGGGGCACTGAAGCTTTCTTT
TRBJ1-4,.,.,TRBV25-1,CASSPGGEKLFF,TGTGCCAGCAGTCCGGGGGGAGAAAAACTGTTTTTT
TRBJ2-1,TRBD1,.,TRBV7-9,CASSAGGEQFF,TGTGCCAGCAGCGCAGGGGGTGAGCAGTTCTTC
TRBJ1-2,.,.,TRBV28,CASSSPGGISYGYTF,TGTGCCAGCAGTTCCCCCGGCGGGATCTCCTATGGCTACACCTTC
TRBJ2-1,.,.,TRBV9,CASSPSVKANEQFF,TGTGCCAGCAGCCCTTCCGTTAAAGCTAATGAGCAGTTCTTC
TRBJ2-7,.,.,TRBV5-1,CASSFVDSSYEQYF,TGCGCCAGCAGCTTTGTTGACAGTTCCTACGAGCAGTACTTC
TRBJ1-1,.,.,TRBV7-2,CASSLSGRDTEAFF,TGTGCCAGCAGCTTATCTGGGCGGGACACTGAAGCTTTCTTT
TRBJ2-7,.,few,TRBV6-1,CASSEEGAGSYEQYF,TGTGCCAGCAGTGAAGAAGGGGCCGGGTCCTACGAGCAGTACTTC
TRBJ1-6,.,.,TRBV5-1,CASSLTGQYNSPLHF,TGCGCCAGCAGCTTGACAGGCCAATATAATTCACCCCTCCACTTT
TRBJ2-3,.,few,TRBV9,CASSVAGRGTDTQYF,TGTGCCAGCAGCGTAGCCGGGAGAGGCACAGATACGCAGTATTTT
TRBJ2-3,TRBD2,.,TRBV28,CASSFRGGLTDTQYF,TGTGCCAGCAGTTTCCGGGGGGGCCTTACAGATACGCAGTATTTT
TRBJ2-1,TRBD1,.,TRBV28,CASSHRGQWGFF,TGTGCCAGCAGCCACAGGGGGCAATGGGGGTTCTTC
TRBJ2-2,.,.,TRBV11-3,CASSPRGAYTGELFF,TGTGCCAGCAGCCCCCGGGGGGCTTACACCGGGGAGCTGTTTTTT
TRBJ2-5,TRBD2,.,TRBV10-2,CASSESSSGGTQYF,TGCGCCAGCAGTGAGTCGTCTAGCGGGGGGACCCAGTACTTC
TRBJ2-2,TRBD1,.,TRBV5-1,CASSPTGGISGELFF,TGCGCCAGCAGCCCGACAGGGGGCATCTCCGGGGAGCTGTTTTTT
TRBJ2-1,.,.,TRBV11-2,CASSWDINNEQFF,TGTGCCAGCAGCTGGGACATCAACAATGAGCAGTTCTTC